This T cell receptor (beta chain) originates from a study of immune evolution from preneoplasia to lung adenocarcinoma. Assay: immunoSEQ multiplex PCR; the TCRdb copy retains only in-frame clones and omits some. This table holds thousands of clones, 70% to 80% found once. Resections took place in Japan or China from about 2014 to 2018. Germline V gives CDR1 SGHRS, CDR2 YFSETQ. V gave up 2 bases and J gave up 1 base, with 6 bases separating them. The CDR3 totals 13 residues. Sequenced sample: FFPE adjacent normal lung tissue. This chain joins TRBV5-1 and TRBJ1-1; D unclear. The sequence was obtained from a person aged 55-79 years with lung adenocarcinoma. The DNA for the CDR3 is TGCGCCAGCAGCTTTGGAGAGAACACTGAAGCTTTCTTT. This gives the protein CASSFGENTEAFF.